The next 27 T cell receptor beta chains were all read from a single sample in a study of shared clonotypes between healthy human individuals. Clones were sequenced by immunoSEQ multiplex PCR, and TCRdb holds only the in-frame ones, with some missing. The sample contains 2 million to 2.5 million clones, around 95% of which appear only once. Sequencing was done on a sample of naive CD4+ T cells sorted from blood. Noted subset: CD45RA+ positively selected. The source is a young man in good health.

The chain has TRBV19 and TRBJ1-3; D possibly corresponds to TRBD1 (5 bases). V was clipped by 6 bases and J by 0 bases, with 15 bases between them. The CDR3 has 16 residues. Per the germline V gene, CDR1 is LNHDA and CDR2 is SQIVND (reference sequence). CDR3 bases: TGTGCCAGTAGCCTAAGGTGGGGGTCCTCTGGAAACACCATATATTTT. Translation: CASSLRWGSSGNTIYF.

The chain uses TRBV5-4 and TRBJ1-1, with D hard to call. The CDR3 covers 15 residues. Trimming stripped 4 bases from V and 5 bases from J, with 18 bases between. Germline loops: CDR1 SGHNT, CDR2 YYREEE (reference sequence). CDR3 DNA sequence: TGTGCCAGCAGCCCTCCTGGCCTCGGAGGGACTGAAGCTTTCTTT. This gives the protein CASSPPGLGGTEAFF.

The V and J genes are TRBV5-4 and TRBJ2-1, with D possibly being TRBD2 (6 bases). This CDR3 has 15 amino acids. V was trimmed by 0 bases and J by 0 bases, leaving 7 bases between them. Germline CDR1 is SGHNT and CDR2 is YYREEE (reference sequence). CDR3 DNA: TGTGCCAGCAGCTTGGTAGCGGTCTCCTACAATGAGCAGTTCTTC. Translated: CASSLVAVSYNEQFF.

This chain joins TRBV10-2 and TRBJ2-3; possibly TRBD2 for D (7 bases). The CDR3 extends over 17 amino acids. Germline CDR1 is WSHSY and CDR2 is SAAADI. The V end was cut by 6 bases, the J end by 0 bases, with 19 bases between. DNA for the CDR3: TGCGCCAGCAGGGGGCGGGGGCGGGGGAAAAGCACAGATACGCAGTATTTT. It specifies CASRGRGRGKSTDTQYF.

V is TRBV19 and J is TRBJ1-1, with 7 positions matching TRBD1. The CDR3 extends over 14 amino acids. Germline CDR1 LNHDA, CDR2 SQIVND (reference sequence). V lost 4 bases and J lost 1; bases outside the gene matches: 3. The DNA of the CDR3 is TGTGCCAGTAGTAGGACAGGCGGGAACACTGAAGCTTTCTTT. It specifies CASSRTGGNTEAFF.

The J gene is TRBJ1-2, the V gene TRBV30; D is undetermined. Germline V CDR1 and CDR2: GTSNPN, SVGIG (reference sequence). V was clipped by 5 bases and J by 2 bases, with 6 bases between them. This CDR3 comprises 11 residues. CDR3 in DNA: TGTGCCTGGGGACGGAACTATGGCTACACCTTC. Encoded protein: CAWGRNYGYTF.

This chain uses TRBV6-5 with TRBJ1-2, with 8 bases aligning to TRBD1. Germline V gene sequence: CDR1 MNHEY, CDR2 SVGAGI. The CDR3 loop spans 15 amino acids. The V segment lost 5 bases and the J segment 8 bases; nucleotides outside the gene matches: 13. DNA of the CDR3: TGTGCCAGCAGTAAGACCCCGGGACAGGTTGCCGGCTACACCTTC. It encodes CASSKTPGQVAGYTF.

V is TRBV29-1 and J is TRBJ2-7, with D possibly TRBD2 on 5 matching bases. Germline V gene data show CDR1 as SQVTM and CDR2 as ANQGSEA. V lost 8 bases and J lost 2, with 10 bases in between. The CDR3 loop spans 11 amino acids. The CDR3 DNA follows: TGCAGCATCCAACTAGCCTACGAGCAGTACTTC. This translates into CSIQLAYEQYF.

V gene TRBV7-2 combines with J gene TRBJ2-5; 10 positions match TRBD1. The V gene's germline CDR1 is SGHTA and CDR2 FQGNSA. This CDR3 is 13 amino acids long. The V gene end was trimmed by 4 bases and the J gene end by 7 bases; junction bases not matched to a gene: 3. The CDR3 nucleotides read TGTGCCAGCAGCTCCGGACAGGGGGGGACCCAGTACTTC. Its translation: CASSSGQGGTQYF.

V and J are TRBV5-4 and TRBJ2-1; 7 nucleotides align to TRBD2. The germline V gene encodes CDR1 SGHNT and CDR2 YYREEE (reference sequence). The CDR3 runs to 16 residues. The V segment lost 3 bases and the J segment 6 bases; nucleotides outside the gene matches: 12. This CDR3 is CASSSGGLAATNEQFF. The CDR3 nucleotides are TGTGCCAGCAGCTCTGGAGGGCTAGCGGCTACCAATGAGCAGTTCTTC.

A note on this clone: Other DNA sequences from this sample encode an identical CDR3 as well. V usage is TRBV2 and J usage is TRBJ2-5, with a possible D match to TRBD1 (6 bases). V was cut by 7 bases and J by 4 bases, with 13 bases left in between. The CDR3 is 13 amino acids. Per the germline V gene, CDR1 is SNHLY and CDR2 is FYNNEI. The CDR3 protein is CASTSTGRETQYF. DNA for the CDR3: TGTGCCAGCACCTCGACAGGTAGAGAGACCCAGTACTTC.

The V call is TRBV28, the J call TRBJ2-7; D possibly corresponds to TRBD1 (5 bases). Germline CDR1 MDHEN, CDR2 SYDVKM. The CDR3 length is 12 residues. Trimming pared 2 bases from V and 5 bases from J, leaving 7 bases between. The CDR3 sequence: CASSLRGHEQYF. DNA of the CDR3: TGTGCCAGCAGTTTAAGGGGTCACGAGCAGTACTTC.

This clone appeared a single time. Other DNA sequences in the same sample also yield this CDR3. The chain links TRBV11-2 to TRBJ2-5, with 12 bases lining up with TRBD2. Germline trimming cut 4 bases from V and 4 bases from J; bases unmatched to any gene: 1. The CDR3 runs 14 residues. Germline V gene lookup returns CDR1 SGHAT and CDR2 FQNNGV. For the CDR3, the DNA is TGTGCCAGCAGCTCGGGACTAGCGGGAGAGACCCAGTACTTC. It yields the protein CASSSGLAGETQYF.

V is TRBV6-5 and J is TRBJ2-7; tentative D call: TRBD2 (6 bases). Germline CDR1 is MNHEY and CDR2 is SVGAGI. V lost 11 bases and J 1 base, leaving 21 bases between the germline ends. The CDR3 extends over 15 amino acids. This chain's CDR3 is CASRRDRVFSYEQYF. CDR3 coding DNA: TGTGCCTCTCGGAGGGACCGAGTCTTTTCCTACGAGCAGTACTTC.

This clone has just one count. CDR3 nucleotides: TGTGCCAGCAGTCTTGGGCTTACCTACTCACCCCTCCACTTT. Translated, it gives CASSLGLTYSPLHF. V and J are TRBV6-5 and TRBJ1-6; no clear D. Trimming removed 5 bases from V and 10 bases from J, with 15 bases in between. CDR1 and CDR2 from the germline V gene are MNHEY and SVGAGI. The CDR3 totals 14 residues.

The chain couples TRBV29-1 to TRBJ1-2; 9 bases fit TRBD1. The CDR3 covers 12 residues. The germline gives CDR1 SQVTM, CDR2 ANQGSEA. V gave up 7 bases and J gave up 5 bases; unmatched junction bases: 5. This CDR3 reads CSGSGTGYGYTF. In nucleotides, the CDR3 is TGCAGCGGTTCCGGGACAGGGTATGGCTACACCTTC.

The V and J genes are TRBV28 and TRBJ2-5; 10 bases agree with TRBD2. With V trimmed by 8 bases and J by 5 bases, 5 bases remained unmatched. This CDR3 contains 13 residues. Germline lookup yields CDR1 MDHEN and CDR2 SYDVKM. The DNA of the CDR3 is TGTGCCAGCGTAGCGGGGGGCCGGGAGACCCAGTACTTC. It translates to CASVAGGRETQYF. Filled out from reference TRBV28 and TRBJ2-5, the complete variable domain reads DVKVTQSSRYLVKRTGEKVFLECVQDMDHENMFWYRQDPGLGLRLIYFSYDVKMKEKGDIPEGYSVSREKKERFSLILESASTNQTSMYLCASVAGGRETQYFGPGTRLLVL.

This chain joins TRBV2 and TRBJ2-7; 7 bases agree with TRBD1. CDR3 size: 11 residues. The trim removed 6 bases at V and 13 bases at J, leaving 9 bases unmatched. Germline CDR1 is SNHLY and CDR2 is FYNNEI. The CDR3 sequence is CASRGATGFYF. Here the CDR3 DNA reads TGTGCCAGCAGGGGTGCGACAGGGTTTTACTTC. The complete variable domain, with remaining parts taken from reference TRBV2 and TRBJ2-7, reads EPEVTQTPSHQVTQMGQEVILRCVPISNHLYFYWYRQILGQKVEFLVSFYNNEISEKSEIFDDQFSVERPDGSNFTLKIRSTKLEDSAMYFCASRGATGFYFGPGTRLTVT.

The V call is TRBV30, the J call TRBJ1-5; D remains ambiguous. V lost 3 bases and J 4 bases, leaving 10 bases between the germline ends. Germline assignment: CDR1 GTSNPN and CDR2 SVGIG (reference sequence). The CDR3 contains 13 residues. As DNA, the CDR3 is TGTGCCTGGAGCCCTCTCAAAAATCAGCCCCAGCATTTT. Encoded protein: CAWSPLKNQPQHF.

The chain uses TRBV7-9 and TRBJ2-3, with 8 bases matching TRBD1. The V gene's germline CDR1 is SEHNR and CDR2 FQNEAQ (reference sequence). V dropped 4 bases and J dropped 0; count of bases not matched to a gene: 3. CDR3 size: 15 residues. The CDR3 DNA follows: TGTGCCAGCAGCTCTGACAGGGGCAGCACAGATACGCAGTATTTT. As protein: CASSSDRGSTDTQYF.

The rearrangement joins TRBV4-1 to TRBJ1-2; D may be TRBD1 (5 bases). Per the germline V gene, CDR1 is MGHRA and CDR2 is YSYEKL. V shed 4 bases and J shed 4 bases, with 16 bases lying between them. This CDR3 contains 15 residues. This CDR3 is CASSPMYGAGYGYTF. The CDR3 DNA reads as TGCGCCAGCAGCCCAATGTATGGGGCCGGCTATGGCTACACCTTC.

The chain carries TRBV6-5 and TRBJ2-7, with D uncertain. The CDR3 has 14 residues. V gave up 3 bases and J gave up 0 bases, with 9 bases separating them. Germline CDR1 is MNHEY and CDR2 is SVGAGI. The CDR3 here is CASSYRSVSYEQYF. The CDR3, as DNA: TGTGCCAGCAGTTATCGGTCAGTCTCCTACGAGCAGTACTTC.

J is TRBJ2-5 and V is TRBV11-3; tentatively, D is TRBD2 (6 bases). CDR1 is SGHNT, CDR2 YENEEA, per germline. The germline V and J ends were trimmed by 1 base and 7 bases, with 10 bases remaining between them. The CDR3 sequence is 13 residues long. The CDR3, as DNA: TGTGCCAGCAGCTTAGGGCAGGGAGGGACCCAGTACTTC. Residues: CASSLGQGGTQYF. The full variable domain, in which reference TRBV11-3 and TRBJ2-5 provide the parts outside the CDR3, is EAGVVQSPRYKIIEKKQPVAFWCNPISGHNTLYWYLQNLGQGPELLIRYENEEAVDDSQLPKDRFSAERLKGVDSTLKIQPAELGDSAVYLCASSLGQGGTQYFGPGTRLLVL.

V usage is TRBV14 and J usage is TRBJ2-5, with TRBD1 matching over 8 bases. Germline assignment: CDR1 SGHDN and CDR2 FVKESK. With V trimmed by 4 bases and J by 4 bases, 8 bases remained unmatched. The CDR3 contains 15 residues. CDR3 sequence (DNA): TGTGCCAGCAGCCCGCGGACAGGGCTGAGAGAGACCCAGTACTTC. This translates into CASSPRTGLRETQYF.

This chain joins TRBV5-1 and TRBJ2-7; the D call may be TRBD1 or TRBD2 (5 bases each). V dropped 3 bases and J dropped 1 base, with 14 bases sitting between them. The CDR3 covers 15 residues. Per the germline V gene, CDR1 is SGHRS and CDR2 is YFSETQ. This chain's CDR3 is CASSSQSGRSYEQYF. Written as DNA, the CDR3 is TGCGCCAGCAGCTCCCAGTCGGGACGGTCCTACGAGCAGTACTTC.

The chain joins TRBV5-1 to TRBJ2-5, with 9 bases aligning to TRBD2. Germline lookup yields CDR1 SGHRS and CDR2 YFSETQ. With V trimmed by 4 bases and J by 5 bases, 9 bases remained unmatched. CDR3 length: 15 amino acids. CDR3 DNA: TGCGCCAGCAGCAAAAATAGCGGGAGTAGTGAGACCCAGTACTTC. Translation gives CASSKNSGSSETQYF.

About this clone itself: The junction departs from the called germline gene at one end, perhaps through a read error. The sample has other DNA sequences that encode this CDR3 too. The CDR3 DNA reads TGCGCCAGCAGCTTAACAGGGGTCCAAGAGACCCAATACTTC. This sequence encodes CASSLTGVQETQYF. The V call is TRBV5-1, the J call TRBJ2-5, with TRBD1 matching 7 bases. This CDR3 spans 14 amino acids. Per germline, CDR1 SGHRS and CDR2 YFSETQ.